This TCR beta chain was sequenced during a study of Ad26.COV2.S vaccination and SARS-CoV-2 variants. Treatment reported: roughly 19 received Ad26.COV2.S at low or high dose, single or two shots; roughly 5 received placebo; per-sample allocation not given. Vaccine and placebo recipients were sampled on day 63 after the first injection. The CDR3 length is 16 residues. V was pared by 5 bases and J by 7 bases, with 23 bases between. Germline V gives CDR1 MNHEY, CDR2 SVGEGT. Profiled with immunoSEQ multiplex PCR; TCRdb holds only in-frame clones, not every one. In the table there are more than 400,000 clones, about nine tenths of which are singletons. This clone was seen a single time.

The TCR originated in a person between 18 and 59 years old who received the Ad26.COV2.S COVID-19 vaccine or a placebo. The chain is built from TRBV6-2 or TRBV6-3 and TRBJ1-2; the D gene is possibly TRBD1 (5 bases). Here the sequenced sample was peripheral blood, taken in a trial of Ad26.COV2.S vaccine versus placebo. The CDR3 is CASSKIQGLGDRGYTF. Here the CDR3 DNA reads TGTGCCAGCAGTAAAATTCAGGGACTCGGGGATCGTGGCTACACCTTC.